These 23 T cell receptor beta chains were sequenced from one sample in a study of graft-versus-host responses after intestinal transplantation. Their antigen targets remain unknown. The protocol was immunoSEQ multiplex PCR, while the TCRdb copy is restricted to in-frame clones and leaves out a portion. The data show 30,000 to 35,000 clones, with about four fifths seen just once and approximately 20% held by the top ten. The sample in question was unstimulated CD8+ T cells sorted from spleen or lymph node cells, obtained before intestinal transplant. The receptors were sampled from a human donor who received an intestinal transplant.

This chain joins TRBV27 and TRBJ2-5; the D gene is possibly TRBD2 (6 bases). The end of the DNA aligns better with TRBJ2-7, so the J call may be wrong. Germline CDR1 is MNHEY and CDR2 is SMNVEV (reference sequence). CDR3 size: 14 residues. The CDR3 sequence is CASSLSTGVGEQYF. In DNA, the CDR3 is TGTGCCAGCAGTTTATCGACGGGGGTTGGCGAGCAGTACTTC.

The chain recombines TRBV14 with TRBJ2-1; D not certain. V shed 2 bases and J shed 4 bases, with 9 bases lying between them. CDR1 SGHDN and CDR2 FVKESK come from the germline V gene. The CDR3 length is 14 residues. CDR3 protein: CASSQRPGYNEQFF. The CDR3 coding sequence is TGTGCCAGCAGCCAAAGACCGGGTTACAATGAGCAGTTCTTC.

V is TRBV5-1 and J is TRBJ2-7; D gene unclear. V was pared by 3 bases and J by 3 bases, with 22 bases between. The CDR3 has 17 residues. Germline CDR1 is SGHRS and CDR2 is YFSETQ. The CDR3 here is CASSYGGGRVFSYEQYF. CDR3 in DNA: TGCGCCAGCAGCTACGGTGGCGGTCGGGTTTTTAGCTACGAGCAGTACTTC.

CDR3 region: CASSFPTSSYEQYF. CDR3 sequence (DNA): TGTGCCAGCAGTTTCCCTACGAGCTCCTACGAGCAGTACTTC. The chain employs TRBV28 and TRBJ2-7; D uncertain. Germline CDR1 and CDR2: MDHEN and SYDVKM. The CDR3 length is 14 residues. Trimming left V 3 bases short and J 0 bases short, with 9 bases between.

The chain links TRBV5-5 to TRBJ2-7; 7 bases map to TRBD2. Germline V gene lookup returns CDR1 SGHKS and CDR2 YYEKEE (reference sequence). This CDR3 has 14 residues. V was clipped by 1 base and J by 5 bases; unmatched bases: 6. CDR3 in amino acids: CASSLKREGHEQYF. The DNA for the CDR3 is TGTGCCAGCAGCTTGAAAAGGGAGGGCCACGAGCAGTACTTC. Together with reference TRBV5-5 and TRBJ2-7, the CDR3 gives the full variable domain: DAGVTQSPTHLIKTRGQQVTLRCSPISGHKSVSWYQQVLGQGPQFIFQYYEKEERGRGNFPDRFSARQFPNYSSELNVNALLLGDSALYLCASSLKREGHEQYFGPGTRLTVT.

The chain is built from TRBV28 and TRBJ2-7; the match to TRBD1 covers 7 bases. V lost 5 bases to trimming and J lost 1 base; unmatched junction nucleotides: 11. Germline values: CDR1 MDHEN, CDR2 SYDVKM. This CDR3 has 16 amino acids. CDR3 coding DNA: TGTGCCAGCAGTCCGACTCTGCGACAGGGTTCCTACGAGCAGTACTTC. Translating gives CASSPTLRQGSYEQYF.

V is TRBV5-4 and J is TRBJ2-7, with 8 bases fitting TRBD1. V dropped 4 bases and J dropped 2; count of bases not matched to a gene: 5. CDR1 is SGHNT and CDR2 is YYREEE in the germline V gene (reference sequence). The CDR3 runs 14 residues. The DNA of the CDR3 is TGTGCCAGCAGCACCGGGACAGGAGCCTACGAGCAGTACTTC. This sequence encodes CASSTGTGAYEQYF.

V gene TRBV4-2 combines with J gene TRBJ2-1; TRBD2 matches at 8 bases. CDR1 is LGHNA and CDR2 is YNFKEQ in the germline V gene. V shed 5 bases, J shed 0 bases, and the junction held 3 bases outside the gene matches. This CDR3 region has 15 residues. In DNA, the CDR3 is TGTGCCAGCAGCACTAGCGGCAACTCCTACAATGAGCAGTTCTTC. Protein sequence: CASSTSGNSYNEQFF.

CDR3 sequence reads: CASSHPGNEQYF. The CDR3 DNA is TGTGCCAGCAGCCATCCGGGGAACGAGCAGTACTTC. The V call is TRBV16, the J call TRBJ2-7; maybe TRBD2 (5 bases). The CDR3 consists of 12 residues. Trimming took 3 bases from V and 5 from J, leaving 8 bases between them. The germline CDR1 and CDR2 sequences are KGHSY and FQNENV.

The rearrangement links TRBV7-8 to TRBJ2-1; 8 bases fit TRBD2. Germline V lookup: CDR1 SGHVS, CDR2 FQNEAQ. After removal of 5 bases from V and 5 bases from J, the junction contained 8 bases not matched to a gene. This CDR3 contains 15 residues. The CDR3 nucleotides read TGTGCCAGCAGCACAACCCGGGGGGGTAACAATGAGCAGTTCTTC. Encoded protein: CASSTTRGGNNEQFF.

This chain joins TRBV5-6 and TRBJ2-3; TRBD2 agrees at 12 bases. J lost 0 bases, V lost 0 bases, and 5 bases had no gene match. CDR1 SGHDT and CDR2 YYEEEE come from the germline V gene. The CDR3 consists of 18 residues. The CDR3 region is CASSLVGLAGKSTDTQYF. In DNA form, the CDR3 reads TGTGCCAGCAGCTTGGTAGGACTAGCGGGGAAAAGCACAGATACGCAGTATTTT.

This rearrangement joins TRBV7-9 to TRBJ2-1, with TRBD2 identical over 8 bases. CDR3 length: 15 amino acids. CDR1 and CDR2 (germline): SEHNR, FQNEAQ (reference sequence). V gave up 2 bases and J gave up 3 bases; unmatched junction bases: 3. As DNA, the CDR3 is TGTGCCAGCAGCTTACGGGGGGGAGTCTACAATGAGCAGTTCTTC. Protein sequence: CASSLRGGVYNEQFF.

The V gene is TRBV19, the J gene TRBJ1-5; 10 bases match TRBD1. Germline V lookup: CDR1 LNHDA, CDR2 SQIVND (reference sequence). V lost 5 bases to trimming and J lost 4 bases; unmatched junction nucleotides: 2. The CDR3 consists of 14 residues. The DNA for the CDR3 is TGTGCCAGTAGTGCGGGACAGGGGAATCAGCCCCAGCATTTT. Protein product: CASSAGQGNQPQHF.

The CDR3, as DNA: TGTGCCAGCAGTTTGAGACAGCGCGGGGAGCTGTTTTTT. As protein: CASSLRQRGELFF. The chain couples TRBV28 to TRBJ2-2; maybe TRBD1 (5 bases). The germline gives CDR1 MDHEN, CDR2 SYDVKM. V lost 3 bases and J 7 bases, leaving 9 bases between the germline ends. This CDR3 comprises 13 residues.

V usage is TRBV13 and J usage is TRBJ2-2; the match to TRBD1 covers 7 bases. The CDR3 is 16 residues long. Germline values: CDR1 PRHDT, CDR2 FYEKMQ (reference sequence). J was trimmed by 0 bases and V by 5 bases; bases with no gene match: 6. CDR3 protein: CASSTSDRTNTGELFF. The CDR3 DNA follows: TGTGCCAGCAGCACCTCGGACAGGACGAACACCGGGGAGCTGTTTTTT.

The rearrangement links TRBV11-2 to TRBJ1-1; no firm D call. The CDR3 spans 14 residues. The V end was cut by 1 base, the J end by 5 bases, with 11 bases between. CDR1 is SGHAT, CDR2 FQNNGV, per germline. CDR3 bases: TGTGCCAGCAGCTTAGGGACGGGAACAACTGAAGCTTTCTTT. As protein: CASSLGTGTTEAFF.

This clone was picked up one time. The rearrangement uses TRBV28 and TRBJ2-1, with 9 positions matching TRBD1. CDR3 size: 16 residues. Germline-derived CDR1 and CDR2 are MDHEN and SYDVKM. Trimming removed 3 bases from V and 3 bases from J; junction bases left unmatched: 6. The CDR3, as DNA: TGTGCCAGCAGTTTCAACGACAGGGGGGGCTACAATGAGCAGTTCTTC. This gives the protein CASSFNDRGGYNEQFF.

The rearrangement joins TRBV4-1 to TRBJ2-3; 7 bases match TRBD2. The CDR3 covers 17 residues. Germline CDR1 and CDR2: MGHRA and YSYEKL. V shed 1 base and J 6 bases; nucleotides not matched to a gene: 13. As DNA, the CDR3 is TGCGCCAGCAGCCAAGTGAGGGAGGGGCGCCCCGGGGATACGCAGTATTTT. Translated: CASSQVREGRPGDTQYF.

The chain joins TRBV27 to TRBJ2-7; weak D call: TRBD1 (5 bases). In germline, CDR1 is MNHEY, CDR2 SMNVEV (reference sequence). Trimming removed 3 bases at V and 2 bases at J, with 8 bases between. CDR3 length equals 13 residues. The CDR3 sequence is CASSLGLTYEQYF. CDR3 nucleotide sequence: TGTGCCAGCAGTTTGGGGCTAACCTACGAGCAGTACTTC.

The chain links TRBV4-1 to TRBJ1-1, with D perhaps TRBD1 (6 bases). V shed 2 bases and J shed 11 bases, with 9 bases lying between them. CDR1 and CDR2 (germline): MGHRA, YSYEKL. This CDR3 has 11 residues. The CDR3 nucleotides read TGCGCCAGCAGCCAAAACAGGGAGGCTTTCTTT. Protein product: CASSQNREAFF.

V and J are TRBV7-2 and TRBJ2-3, with 14 nucleotides matching TRBD2. Germline V gene lookup returns CDR1 SGHTA and CDR2 FQGNSA. The V and J ends lost 5 bases and 4 bases, in that order; junction bases with no gene match: 2. The CDR3 extends over 15 amino acids. Written as DNA, the CDR3 is TGTGCCAGCAGCCTGGGACTAGCGGGAGCAGATACGCAGTATTTT. It yields the protein CASSLGLAGADTQYF.

This rearrangement joins TRBV6-5 to TRBJ1-2; D is undetermined. Germline CDR1 reads MNHEY; CDR2 reads SVGAGI. The V end lost 6 bases, the J end lost 4 bases, and 15 bases lay between the germline ends. CDR3 length equals 14 residues. CDR3 loop: CASRSDSRGYGYTF. Written as DNA, the CDR3 is TGTGCCAGCAGGAGCGACTCGAGAGGCTATGGCTACACCTTC.

The rearrangement joins TRBV18 to TRBJ1-5; possibly TRBD1 for D (6 bases). This CDR3 contains 16 residues. The ends were cut back, 2 bases at V and 3 bases at J, with 14 bases in the middle. In germline, CDR1 is KGHSH, CDR2 LQKENI. CDR3 sequence reads: CASSPSRGQINQPQHF. CDR3 sequence (DNA): TGTGCCAGCTCACCAAGCCGTGGACAGATCAATCAGCCCCAGCATTTT. The full variable domain, in which reference TRBV18 and TRBJ1-5 provide the parts outside the CDR3, is NAGVMQNPRHLVRRRGQEARLRCSPMKGHSHVYWYRQLPEEGLKFMVYLQKENIIDESGMPKERFSAEFPKEGPSILRIQQVVRGDSAAYFCASSPSRGQINQPQHFGDGTRLSIL.